A single sample is the source of the 3 T cell receptor beta chains below, sequenced in a study of CD8 T cells in Susac syndrome. After extraction with the RNeasy kit, roughly 0.5 to 1 ug of the RNA was reverse transcribed using random hexamers. MiXCR, applied by TCRdb to the immunoSEQ multiplex PCR reads, yields one record per CDR3 protein. The sample contains tens of thousands of distinct CDR3 sequences, 95% to 96% of which appear only once. What was sequenced was CD8+ T cells from PBMCs. These receptors were taken from a human donor with Susac syndrome.

This rearrangement joins TRBV6-2 or TRBV6-3 to TRBJ1-5, with unresolved D. The CDR3 length is 16 residues. Germline-derived CDR1 and CDR2 are MNHEY and SVGEGT. Trimming shortened V by 2 bases and J by 4 bases, and 15 bases separated the two germline ends. The CDR3 reads CASSYRTLRPNQPQHF. In nucleotides, the CDR3 is TGTGCCAGCAGTTACCGAACGCTCCGGCCGAATCAGCCCCAGCATTTT.

The gene calls are TRBV30 and TRBJ1-6; 10 bases are shared with TRBD1. Unmatched junction bases numbered 8, after V lost 2 bases and J lost 10 bases. There are 15 residues in the CDR3. Germline-derived CDR1 and CDR2 are GTSNPN and SVGIG (reference sequence). CDR3 in DNA: TGTGCCTGGAGTTTCTCCGGGACAGGGGAATCACCCCTCCACTTT. Its translation: CAWSFSGTGESPLHF.

The chain links TRBV20-1 to TRBJ2-3; no reliable D call. The germline V gene has CDR1 DFQATT and CDR2 SNEGSKA (reference sequence). This CDR3 is 15 amino acids long. Trimming took off 0 bases at V and 4 bases at J, with 14 bases between the two ends. The CDR3 region is CSARDLESPADTQYF. CDR3 bases: TGCAGTGCTAGAGATTTGGAATCCCCGGCAGATACGCAGTATTTT.